The clone carrying this TCR beta chain was picked up a small number of times. Its antigen is undetermined. The data are from a study of PD-1 blockade in classical Hodgkin lymphoma. Study summary: It was nivolumab at 3 mg/kg, given intravenously every 2 weeks, that patients received.

TCRdb keeps only in-frame clones here, not all; method: immunoSEQ multiplex PCR. The sample yields 25,000 to 30,000 clones, approximately 80% seen once. Whole-study findings and limits: Healthy donors were reported to have higher baseline TCR diversity than newly diagnosed patients.

Every single patient, without exception, relapsed after autologous stem cell transplantation, and brentuximab vedotin exposure varied. The CDR3 length is 14 residues. V was shortened by 8 bases and J by 7 bases, with 17 bases between the two germline ends. Germline assignment: CDR1 MNHEY and CDR2 SVGAGI. The sequence derives from a human donor with classical Hodgkin lymphoma. This chain joins TRBV6-5 and TRBJ2-2, with D unresolved. The material was peripheral blood mononuclear cells (PBMCs), obtained before the second cycle of nivolumab. The CDR3, as DNA: TGTGCCAGCCAACGGGTCCCCGGCGGCGGGGAGCTGTTTTTT. Translation gives CASQRVPGGGELFF.